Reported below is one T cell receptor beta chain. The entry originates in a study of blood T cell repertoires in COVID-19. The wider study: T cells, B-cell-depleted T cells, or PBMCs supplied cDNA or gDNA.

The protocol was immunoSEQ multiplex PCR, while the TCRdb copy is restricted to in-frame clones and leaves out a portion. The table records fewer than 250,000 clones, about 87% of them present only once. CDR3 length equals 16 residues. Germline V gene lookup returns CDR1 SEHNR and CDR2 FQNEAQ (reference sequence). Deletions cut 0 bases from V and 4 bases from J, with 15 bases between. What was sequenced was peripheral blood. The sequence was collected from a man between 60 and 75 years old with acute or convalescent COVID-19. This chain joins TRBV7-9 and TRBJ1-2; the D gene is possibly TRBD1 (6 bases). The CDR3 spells CASSLASTGSLYGYTF. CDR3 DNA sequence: TGTGCCAGCAGCTTAGCTTCTACAGGGTCCCTCTATGGCTACACCTTC.